Sequencing of this TCR beta chain was carried out in a study of radiotherapy plus CTLA-4 blockade in lung cancer listed by TCRdb under 2018. Regarding the complete study: Among enrolled patients, about 17% had an objective response and approximately 30% reached disease control.

Library preparation employed the immunoSEQ multiplex PCR assay. Not all clones reach the TCRdb copy of this immuneACCESS table, which keeps in-frame sequences only. Checked studies attribute under half of the gap to unresolved V genes and leave the rest unexplained. Present in this sample are 45,000 or so clones, approximately 76% of which were seen just once. More than 6.5% of the sample rests with the top ten. Results and caveats for the whole study, not just this receptor: After treatment with radiotherapy and ipilimumab, TCR clones that originated in tumors expanded in peripheral blood. The strongest predictors of response, as reported, were early dynamic changes in blood T cell clones along with a rise in serum interferon-beta after radiation.

In this study, focal radiation therapy paired with CTLA-4 blockade (ipilimumab) was tested in patients who had chemo-refractory metastatic non-small-cell lung cancer. Spanning cysteine to phenylalanine, the CDR3 consists of 15 amino acids. Only CDR3 DNA is held: 45 bases, read in frame from base 1. CDR1 SGHTS and CDR2 YDEGEE were looked up in the germline V gene. Trimmed from V: 0 bases; trimmed from J: 3 bases; junction bases lacking a gene match: 3. Details on this clone: This clone's antigen is unknown. It has no much larger one-base neighbor in the sample; base qualities were not kept.

The rearranged chain carries TRBV5-8 and TRBJ2-3; 8 middle bases align to TRBD2. The material sequenced was peripheral blood, taken from a patient treated with radiotherapy plus ipilimumab. This TCR was recovered from a human donor with non-small cell lung cancer who had stable disease on radiotherapy plus ipilimumab. The CDR3 loop reads CASSLAGGWTDTQYF. The nucleotide sequence reads TGTGCCAGCAGCTTGGCGGGGGGGTGGACAGATACGCAGTATTTT.